The 17 T cell receptor beta chains below come from one sample, sequenced in a study of cytomegalovirus exposure and HLA in healthy donors. Amplification used 60 Vbeta primers and 13 Jbeta primers. The table came from immunoSEQ multiplex PCR; TCRdb's copy has only in-frame clones and leaves some out. The table shows around 110,000 clones, with roughly 68% occurring only once. Sample: PBMCs. These receptors were obtained from a man aged 25-45 years in good health and CMV-seropositive.

The J gene is TRBJ2-5, the V gene TRBV13; TRBD1 matches 7 bases. This CDR3 is 17 amino acids long. V shed 3 bases, J shed 0 bases, and the junction held 10 bases outside the gene matches. CDR1 is PRHDT and CDR2 is FYEKMQ in the germline V gene (reference sequence). This chain's CDR3 is CASSFTGAPTYQETQYF. The DNA for the CDR3 is TGTGCCAGCAGCTTTACAGGGGCTCCAACCTACCAAGAGACCCAGTACTTC.

V and J are TRBV5-4 and TRBJ2-2; D is unresolved. Germline V lookup: CDR1 SGHNT, CDR2 YYREEE (reference sequence). The CDR3 is 15 residues long. Deletions cut 2 bases from V and 5 bases from J, with 13 bases between. The CDR3 spells CASSFPTWQTGELFF. CDR3 bases: TGTGCCAGCAGCTTTCCCACGTGGCAGACCGGGGAGCTGTTTTTT.

Comment on this clone: Within the sample, other DNA sequences also encode this same CDR3. CDR3 nucleotides: TGCGCCAGCAGTGAGGGAGCCACCTATGGCTACACCTTC. This gives the protein CASSEGATYGYTF. The chain links TRBV10-1 to TRBJ1-2; D uncertain. The CDR3 is made up of 13 amino acids. V was cut by 2 bases and J by 4 bases, with 8 bases left in between. Germline V gene lookup returns CDR1 WNHNN and CDR2 SYGVQD (reference sequence).

The genes are TRBV9 and TRBJ2-2; 9 positions match TRBD2. Germline CDR1 and CDR2: SGDLS and YYNGEE. Trimming at V came to 3 bases and at J to 4 bases, leaving 4 bases not matched to a gene. This CDR3 has 15 amino acids. The CDR3 sequence is CASSALAGATGELFF. Written as DNA, the CDR3 is TGTGCCAGCAGCGCATTAGCGGGGGCCACCGGGGAGCTGTTTTTT.

The J gene is TRBJ2-7, the V gene TRBV11-2, with D tentatively TRBD1 (6 bases). Germline CDR1 is SGHAT and CDR2 is FQNNGV. The CDR3 sequence is 13 residues long. V lost 2 bases and J 4 bases, leaving 9 bases between the germline ends. CDR3 sequence reads: CASSLRQAYEQYF. The DNA for the CDR3 is TGTGCCAGCAGCTTAAGACAGGCTTACGAGCAGTACTTC.

This clone was observed a handful of times. V is TRBV19 and J is TRBJ1-1, with D possibly being TRBD1 (5 bases). The length of the CDR3 is 15 residues. Trimming shortened V by 1 base and J by 5 bases, and 14 bases separated the two germline ends. The germline V gene has CDR1 LNHDA and CDR2 SQIVND (reference sequence). CDR3 DNA: TGTGCCAGTAGTATAGGTAGGGGAGGGGCAACTGAAGCTTTCTTT. Translated: CASSIGRGGATEAFF.

The chain uses TRBV10-1 and TRBJ2-2; TRBD1 matches 9 bases. The CDR3 sequence is 17 residues long. The germline gives CDR1 WNHNN, CDR2 SYGVQD (reference sequence). J was trimmed by 2 bases and V by 2 bases; bases with no gene match: 6. The CDR3 region is CASSEGTGYYNTGELFF. DNA for the CDR3: TGCGCCAGCAGTGAGGGGACAGGGTATTACAACACCGGGGAGCTGTTTTTT.

The J gene is TRBJ1-3, the V gene TRBV25-1; 7 positions agree with TRBD1. CDR1 and CDR2 from the germline V gene are MGHDK and SYGVNS. This CDR3 is 14 amino acids long. V lost 5 bases to trimming and J lost 4 bases; unmatched junction nucleotides: 5. CDR3 sequence reads: CASSTTGAGNTIYF. CDR3 nucleotide sequence: TGTGCCAGCAGTACCACAGGGGCAGGAAACACCATATATTTT.

The gene calls are TRBV7-9 and TRBJ1-2, with 7 bases fitting TRBD1. The J segment lost 5 bases and the V segment lost 5 bases, leaving 2 bases of the junction unmatched. Germline V CDR1 and CDR2: SEHNR, FQNEAQ (reference sequence). This CDR3 has 12 residues. The CDR3 loop reads CASSMGQYGYTF. The CDR3, as DNA: TGTGCCAGCAGCATGGGACAGTATGGCTACACCTTC.

V usage is TRBV28 and J usage is TRBJ1-2; 9 bases are shared with TRBD1. Germline V gene sequence: CDR1 MDHEN, CDR2 SYDVKM. This CDR3 region has 16 residues. V lost 6 bases and J lost 2; bases outside the gene matches: 10. CDR3 amino acids: CASRETGGGKNYGYTF. The CDR3 DNA is TGTGCCAGCAGAGAGACAGGGGGAGGGAAAAACTATGGCTACACCTTC.

This chain joins TRBV11-3 and TRBJ2-3; maybe TRBD2 (5 bases). Trimming cost V 1 base and J 5 bases, with 10 bases left between them. CDR3 size: 14 residues. Germline lookup yields CDR1 SGHNT and CDR2 YENEEA. The DNA of the CDR3 is TGTGCCAGCAGCTTAGGGCGCCGGGGAGATACGCAGTATTTT. This translates into CASSLGRRGDTQYF.

J is TRBJ1-2 and V is TRBV27, with D possibly being TRBD1 (6 bases). This CDR3 comprises 15 residues. The germline V gene encodes CDR1 MNHEY and CDR2 SMNVEV (reference sequence). Trimming took 0 bases from V and 4 from J, leaving 12 bases between them. CDR3 nucleotide sequence: TGTGCCAGCAGTTTATCGGGGGCGCAGTTCTATGGCTACACCTTC. Translating it yields CASSLSGAQFYGYTF.

V usage is TRBV25-1 and J usage is TRBJ2-7; 8 nucleotides align to TRBD1. The length of the CDR3 is 14 residues. V shed 8 bases and J 6 bases; nucleotides not matched to a gene: 12. Germline V gene lookup returns CDR1 MGHDK and CDR2 SYGVNS. This chain's CDR3 is CASQRTGSISEQYF. The CDR3, as DNA: TGTGCCAGCCAAAGGACAGGGTCTATAAGCGAGCAGTACTTC.

The chain recombines TRBV4-1 with TRBJ2-3; D is unclear. Trimming removed 3 bases at V and 1 base at J, with 14 bases between. Germline CDR1 MGHRA, CDR2 YSYEKL. This CDR3 has 16 amino acids. CDR3: CASSQGLNQGTDTQYF. DNA of the CDR3: TGCGCCAGCAGCCAGGGTTTAAACCAGGGCACAGATACGCAGTATTTT.

On this clone itself: Relative to the germline gene, one junction end is altered; a read error may explain this. V is TRBV28 and J is TRBJ2-1; TRBD1 might be the D (5 bases). CDR1 and CDR2 from the germline V gene are MDHEN and SYDVKM. CDR3 length: 16 amino acids. The CDR3 is CASTLSLGRPYNEQFF. Written as DNA, the CDR3 is TGTGCCAGCACTTTATCCCTGGGGCGACCCTACAATGAGCAGTTCTTC.

The chain is built from TRBV9 and TRBJ2-1; the match to TRBD2 covers 13 bases. This CDR3 is 20 amino acids long. V dropped 1 base and J dropped 0; count of bases not matched to a gene: 10. Germline V gives CDR1 SGDLS, CDR2 YYNGEE. The CDR3 region is CASSVSPRRLAGGSYNEQFF. The CDR3 nucleotides read TGTGCCAGCAGCGTAAGCCCTCGAAGACTAGCGGGGGGCTCCTACAATGAGCAGTTCTTC.

In its sample, this clone was seen once. The chain joins TRBV19 to TRBJ1-1; D perhaps matches TRBD1 (5 bases). The CDR3 is 16 residues long. Per the germline V gene, CDR1 is LNHDA and CDR2 is SQIVND (reference sequence). Trimming removed 6 bases from V and 0 bases from J, with 17 bases in between. CDR3 amino acids: CASSPNLGGMNTEAFF. CDR3 DNA: TGTGCCAGTAGCCCGAATCTGGGGGGGATGAACACTGAAGCTTTCTTT. The full variable domain, completed using reference TRBV19 and TRBJ1-1, is DGGITQSPKYLFRKEGQNVTLSCEQNLNHDAMYWYRQDPGQGLRLIYYSQIVNDFQKGDIAEGYSVSREKKESFPLTVTSAQKNPTAFYLCASSPNLGGMNTEAFFGQGTRLTVV.